Listed here are 7 T cell receptor beta chains from one sample, sequenced in a study of blood T cell repertoires in COVID-19. Assay: immunoSEQ multiplex PCR; the TCRdb copy retains only in-frame clones and omits some. Of some 250,000 clones in the sample, 88% were seen once. Sequenced: peripheral blood. These TCRs come from a woman aged 40 to 50 who had recovered from COVID-19.

V and J are TRBV19 and TRBJ1-5, with 12 bases fitting TRBD1. V lost 7 bases to trimming and J lost 6 bases; unmatched junction nucleotides: 10. Looked up from germline, CDR1 is LNHDA and CDR2 is SQIVND (reference sequence). The CDR3 loop spans 16 amino acids. CDR3 nucleotides: TGTGCCAGTATGGGACAGGGGGCCACACGGCGTCAGCCCCAGCATTTT. This sequence encodes CASMGQGATRRQPQHF.

The chain carries TRBV7-3 and TRBJ2-1; D might be TRBD1 (5 bases). In germline, CDR1 is SGHTA, CDR2 FQGTGA. With 4 bases removed from V and 10 bases from J, the gap between germline ends came to 20 bases. This CDR3 comprises 15 residues. The CDR3 is CASSSVRTTPGEQFF. The CDR3 DNA follows: TGTGCCAGCAGCTCGGTGCGAACCACACCAGGGGAGCAGTTCTTC.

There are a few counts of this clone. The DNA of the CDR3 is TGTGCCAGCAGCCCCCTTTGGGGCGGGAGGGAGGAGACCCAGTACTTC. This gives the protein CASSPLWGGREETQYF. The chain links TRBV11-2 to TRBJ2-5; 9 bases match TRBD2. The CDR3 loop spans 16 amino acids. Germline assignment: CDR1 SGHAT and CDR2 FQNNGV. The V and J ends lost 5 bases and 5 bases, in that order; junction bases with no gene match: 12.

This sequence joins TRBV9 and TRBJ2-1, with D perhaps matching TRBD1 (6 bases). This CDR3 has 14 amino acids. Trimming left V 0 bases short and J 5 bases short, with 9 bases between. CDR1 and CDR2 from the germline V gene are SGDLS and YYNGEE. The CDR3 protein is CASSVAGVHNEQFF. In DNA form, the CDR3 reads TGTGCCAGCAGCGTAGCAGGGGTCCACAATGAGCAGTTCTTC. Full variable domain (rest looked up from reference TRBV9 and TRBJ2-1): DSGVTQTPKHLITATGQRVTLRCSPRSGDLSVYWYQQSLDQGLQFLIQYYNGEERAKGNILERFSAQQFPDLHSELNLSSLELGDSALYFCASSVAGVHNEQFFGPGTRLTVL.

The chain recombines TRBV19 with TRBJ1-1; weak D call: TRBD1 (6 bases). The germline CDR1 and CDR2 sequences are LNHDA and SQIVND (reference sequence). Trimming removed 7 bases from V and 1 base from J, with 16 bases in between. The CDR3 consists of 15 residues. This CDR3 reads CASTPRGGRNTEAFF. The CDR3 nucleotides are TGTGCCAGTACCCCTAGGGGGGGGCGGAACACTGAAGCTTTCTTT.

The chain is built from TRBV5-1 and TRBJ2-5; TRBD2 might be the D (7 bases). The CDR3 sequence is 14 residues long. Germline loops: CDR1 SGHRS, CDR2 YFSETQ. V was shortened by 7 bases and J by 4 bases, with 17 bases between the two germline ends. The CDR3 nucleotides are TGCGCCAGCCACCGAGGGGGGGCGGGAGAGACCCAGTACTTC. It translates to CASHRGGAGETQYF.

This clone was seen only a few times. The chain uses TRBV5-4 and TRBJ2-3; 7 bases are a match to TRBD2. Trimming removed 4 bases from V and 3 bases from J; junction bases left unmatched: 11. This CDR3 spans 16 amino acids. Per the germline V gene, CDR1 is SGHNT and CDR2 is YYREEE (reference sequence). CDR3 sequence: CASSGGPRRETDTQYF. In nucleotides, the CDR3 is TGTGCCAGCAGCGGCGGCCCAAGGCGGGAGACAGATACGCAGTATTTT.